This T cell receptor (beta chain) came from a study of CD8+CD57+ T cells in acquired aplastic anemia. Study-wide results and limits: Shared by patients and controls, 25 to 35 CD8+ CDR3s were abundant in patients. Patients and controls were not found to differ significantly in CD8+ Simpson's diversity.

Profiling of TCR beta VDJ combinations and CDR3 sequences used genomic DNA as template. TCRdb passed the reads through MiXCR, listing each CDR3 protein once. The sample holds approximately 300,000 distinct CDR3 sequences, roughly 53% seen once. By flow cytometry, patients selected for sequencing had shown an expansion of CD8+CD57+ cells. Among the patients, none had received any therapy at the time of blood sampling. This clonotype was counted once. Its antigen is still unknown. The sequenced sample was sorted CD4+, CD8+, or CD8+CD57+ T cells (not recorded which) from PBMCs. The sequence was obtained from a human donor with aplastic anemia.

The CDR3, as DNA: TGTGCCAGCAGCGCGACTAGCGGGGGGGCCGGTGAGACCCAGTACTTC. This translates into CASSATSGGAGETQYF. The V gene is TRBV9, the J gene TRBJ2-5; 14 bases match TRBD2. The germline CDR1 and CDR2 sequences are SGDLS and YYNGEE. This CDR3 has 16 amino acids. The V and J ends lost 3 bases and 5 bases, in that order; junction bases with no gene match: 6.